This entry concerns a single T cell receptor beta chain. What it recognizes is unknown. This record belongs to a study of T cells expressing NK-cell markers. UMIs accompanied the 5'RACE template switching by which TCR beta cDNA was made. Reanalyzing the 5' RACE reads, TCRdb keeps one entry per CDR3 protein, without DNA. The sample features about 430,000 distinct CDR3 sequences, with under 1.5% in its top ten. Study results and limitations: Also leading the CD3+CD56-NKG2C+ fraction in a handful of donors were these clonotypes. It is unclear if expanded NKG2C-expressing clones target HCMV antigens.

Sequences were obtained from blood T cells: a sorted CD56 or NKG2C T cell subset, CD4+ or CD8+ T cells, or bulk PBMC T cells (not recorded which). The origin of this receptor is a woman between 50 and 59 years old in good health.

CDR3 loop: CASSLGDSSDTQYF. The rearrangement uses TRBV5-1 and TRBJ2-3; the D call from TCRdb, TRBD2, cannot be confirmed without DNA. CDR1 is SGHRS, CDR2 YFSETQ, per germline. This CDR3 is 14 amino acids long.